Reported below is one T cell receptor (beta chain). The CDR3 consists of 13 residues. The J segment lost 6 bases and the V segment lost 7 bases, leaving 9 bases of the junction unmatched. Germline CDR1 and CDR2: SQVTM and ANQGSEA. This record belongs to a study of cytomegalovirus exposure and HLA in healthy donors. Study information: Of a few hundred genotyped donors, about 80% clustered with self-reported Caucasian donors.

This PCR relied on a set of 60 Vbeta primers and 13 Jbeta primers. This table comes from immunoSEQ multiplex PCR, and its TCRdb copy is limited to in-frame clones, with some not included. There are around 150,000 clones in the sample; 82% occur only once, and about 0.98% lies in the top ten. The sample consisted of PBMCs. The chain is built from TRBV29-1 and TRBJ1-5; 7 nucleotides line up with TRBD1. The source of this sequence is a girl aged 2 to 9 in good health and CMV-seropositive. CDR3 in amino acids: CSALDRFGQPQHF. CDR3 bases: TGCAGCGCGCTGGACAGGTTCGGTCAGCCCCAGCATTTT.